Listed below are T cell receptor beta chains from one sample, sequenced in a study of T cells after yellow fever vaccination. From the 5' RACE reads, TCRdb called clonotypes with MiXCR, one entry per CDR3 protein. The repertoire holds about 200,000 distinct CDR3 sequences, approximately 3% seen once, with around 3% in the top ten. The sample here was CD4+ T cells sorted from PBMCs, taken 10 days after the yellow fever booster vaccination. These receptors all come from a man in his late teens or twenties who received the YFV17D yellow fever vaccine. CDR3s include the opening cysteine and the closing phenylalanine or tryptophan. D genes are given only for firm matches. Rows give clone size only sometimes, using once, few, many, or a class for an expanded clone.

CDR3nt,CDR3aa,v_gene,abundance,j_gene,d_gene
TGTGCCATCAAGGCAGGAAACAATGAGCAGTTCTTC,CAIKAGNNEQFF,TRBV10-3,NA,TRBJ2-1,NA
TGTGCCAGCAGCCAAAGGTGGGAGAACACTGAAGCTTTCTTT,CASSQRWENTEAFF,TRBV3-1,few,TRBJ1-1,NA
TGCGCCAGCAGCTTGAGGCCGTCCCTCGGGGCCAACGTCCTGACTTTC,CASSLRPSLGANVLTF,TRBV5-1,few,TRBJ2-6,NA
TGCAGTGCTAGGAGCGGGGGGACCGCCACAGATACGCAGTATTTT,CSARSGGTATDTQYF,TRBV20-1,many,TRBJ2-3,TRBD2
TGTGCCAGCCGAGTTACCGGGACAGGGGGACTTTCAACTGAAGCTTTCTTT,CASRVTGTGGLSTEAFF,TRBV28,many,TRBJ1-1,TRBD1
TGTGACACCAGCAGAGATCTGGGTAGCGTGGGCACAGATACGCAGTATTTT,CDTSRDLGSVGTDTQYF,TRBV15,NA,TRBJ2-3,NA
TGTGCCAGCAGTTTCGAGGGCTACCGTAATTCACCCCTCCACTTT,CASSFEGYRNSPLHF,TRBV27,NA,TRBJ1-6,NA
TGTGCCAGCAGCTTCGGGATGTCTGGTGATTCACCCCTCCACTTT,CASSFGMSGDSPLHF,TRBV7-2,few,TRBJ1-6,NA
TGCGCCAGCAGCCCAGGGGCGGGGAGAGATACGCAGTATTTT,CASSPGAGRDTQYF,TRBV5-1,few,TRBJ2-3,NA
TGTGCCATCAGTTCACTCCAGGGGCTCACCGGGGAGCTGTTTTTT,CAISSLQGLTGELFF,TRBV10-3,NA,TRBJ2-2,NA
TGTGCCAGCAGTTTATCCGTAAACAATGAGCAGTTCTTC,CASSLSVNNEQFF,TRBV12-3/TRBV12-4,few,TRBJ2-1,NA
TGTGCCAGCAGCTTAGGCGCAGGGGGCAATGGCTACACCTTC,CASSLGAGGNGYTF,TRBV11-2,NA,TRBJ1-2,TRBD1
TGCGCCAGCAGCCACGGGGGGAACACTGAAGCTTTCTTT,CASSHGGNTEAFF,TRBV4-1,many,TRBJ1-1,NA
TGCAGTGCGCCAACCCCAGGGGGCTCTTGGGAGCAGTTCTTC,CSAPTPGGSWEQFF,TRBV20-1,few,TRBJ2-1,TRBD1
TGTGCCAGCAGCTCATATGGGATGGGGACAGGGGTCAATCAGCCCCAGCATTTT,CASSSYGMGTGVNQPQHF,TRBV7-9,few,TRBJ1-5,TRBD1
TGCAGTTACCTCCTCCCCCGGGCAGATACGCAGTATTTT,CSYLLPRADTQYF,TRBV20-1,few,TRBJ2-3,NA
TGTGCCACCAGCAGGGACAGGGCCCATCAGCCCCAGCATTTT,CATSRDRAHQPQHF,TRBV15,NA,TRBJ1-5,TRBD1
TGTGCCAGCGGAAAACAGGAAAACATTCAGTACTTC,CASGKQENIQYF,TRBV6-6,many,TRBJ2-4,NA
TGCAGCGTTGAAGGTAGGCAGCGCGTGGCTGAAGCTTTCTTT,CSVEGRQRVAEAFF,TRBV29-1,NA,TRBJ1-1,NA
TGCAGTGCTAGCCGGCGGGGGGGGTTCCAGCCCCAGCATTTT,CSASRRGGFQPQHF,TRBV20-1,many,TRBJ1-5,NA
TGTGCCAGCTCTCCAGACAGGGGGAAACAGCCCCAGCATTTT,CASSPDRGKQPQHF,TRBV18,many,TRBJ1-5,TRBD1
TGTGCCAGCAGTGAACTGGACCGGCGATCACCCCTCCACTTT,CASSELDRRSPLHF,TRBV6-1,many,TRBJ1-6,NA
TGCGCCAGCAGCCAAGATTCTCGGAGAGGAGGCAATCAGCCCCAGCATTTT,CASSQDSRRGGNQPQHF,TRBV4-1,many,TRBJ1-5,NA
TGCGCCAGCCGGGACAGTACTAGCACAGATACGCAGTATTTT,CASRDSTSTDTQYF,TRBV10-1,many,TRBJ2-3,TRBD1
TGCGCCAGCAGCTTGGACAGGGGACCCACCATATATTTT,CASSLDRGPTIYF,TRBV5-1,NA,TRBJ1-3,TRBD1
TGTGCCAGCAGTTGGGTGACAGGGCCCCATGGCTACACCTTC,CASSWVTGPHGYTF,TRBV28,few,TRBJ1-2,TRBD1
TGCAGCGTTGAAGTAGCGGGGGGCCGAAAGGCCCAGTACTTC,CSVEVAGGRKAQYF,TRBV29-1,many,TRBJ2-5,TRBD2
TGTGCCAGCAGTTTAGGACTAGTAGACACAGATACGCAGTATTTT,CASSLGLVDTDTQYF,TRBV12-3/TRBV12-4,many,TRBJ2-3,NA
TGCAGTGCTAGAGGCGATCCAAGCGGGGGGGCGGGAGAGACCCAGTACTTC,CSARGDPSGGAGETQYF,TRBV20-1,NA,TRBJ2-5,TRBD2
TGCGCCAGCAGCCGAGGGATTGAAGCTTTCTTT,CASSRGIEAFF,TRBV4-3,NA,TRBJ1-1,NA
TGTGCCAGCAGTTTAGCACAGCTCGGTCAGCCCCAGCATTTT,CASSLAQLGQPQHF,TRBV12-3/TRBV12-4,NA,TRBJ1-5,NA
TGCGCCAGCAGCCAAGGTCGACAGGGGGGTCGCTACGAGCAGTACTTC,CASSQGRQGGRYEQYF,TRBV4-1,many,TRBJ2-7,TRBD1
TGTGCCAGCAGCTTAAGTCAGGGGTCCTACGAGCAGTACTTC,CASSLSQGSYEQYF,TRBV7-9,NA,TRBJ2-7,NA
TGTGCCAGCAGCTTAGTAGGGGGCCTGAACACTGAAGCTTTCTTT,CASSLVGGLNTEAFF,TRBV7-2,many,TRBJ1-1,TRBD1
TGTGCCAGCAGTTCCATAGCGGGGTACACAGATACGCAGTATTTT,CASSSIAGYTDTQYF,TRBV11-1,few,TRBJ2-3,TRBD2
TGTGCCAGCAGCCAAGTCGAGGATGAGCAGTTCTTC,CASSQVEDEQFF,TRBV3-1,few,TRBJ2-1,NA
TGTGCCAGCAGTTACTTAACGGGAGAGACCCAGTACTTC,CASSYLTGETQYF,TRBV6-2/TRBV6-3,few,TRBJ2-5,NA
TGTGCCAGCAGAGCCGACAGGTTGGGTGGAGCTTTCTTT,CASRADRLGGAFF,TRBV12-3/TRBV12-4,few,TRBJ1-1,NA
TGTGCCACAAGTGAGGGGGGAGAGAATCAGCCCCAGCATTTT,CATSEGGENQPQHF,TRBV24-1,NA,TRBJ1-5,NA
TGTGCCAGCAGTTTCAAGGCCACTTGGGCCGGGGAGCTGTTTTTT,CASSFKATWAGELFF,TRBV12-3/TRBV12-4,many,TRBJ2-2,NA
TGTGCCAGCAGCTCATACAGGGGGCAAGAGACCCAGTACTTC,CASSSYRGQETQYF,TRBV5-6,many,TRBJ2-5,TRBD1
TGTGCCACCAGCAGAAATACAGCCAAAAACATTCAGTACTTC,CATSRNTAKNIQYF,TRBV15,many,TRBJ2-4,NA
TGCGCCAGCAGCCAACAAACAATTACGAGACGCGATACGCAGTATTTT,CASSQQTITRRDTQYF,TRBV4-1,NA,TRBJ2-3,NA
TGTGCCAGCAGACGGGACAGAGGATCACCCCTCCACTTT,CASRRDRGSPLHF,TRBV7-2,many,TRBJ1-6,TRBD1
TGTGCCAGCAGCCTCGAGGGCGGGCAAGAGACCCAGTACTTC,CASSLEGGQETQYF,TRBV7-2,many,TRBJ2-5,NA
TGTGCCAGCAGCCAAGAGACTAGCGGCACAGATACGCAGTATTTT,CASSQETSGTDTQYF,TRBV4-2,NA,TRBJ2-3,TRBD2
TGTGCCAGCAGTCCTTCGGACAACTATGGCTACACCTTC,CASSPSDNYGYTF,TRBV6-5,NA,TRBJ1-2,NA
TGTGCCAGCTCCCCCAGGGGGGGCGGAAATCAGCCCCAGCATTTT,CASSPRGGGNQPQHF,TRBV18,many,TRBJ1-5,TRBD1
TGCAGTGCTAGGGGCGGGGCAGCGGGGATCTACGAGCAGTACTTC,CSARGGAAGIYEQYF,TRBV20-1,few,TRBJ2-7,TRBD2
TGCGCCAGCAGCCTTGACAGGAACCTTAACTATGGCTACACCTTC,CASSLDRNLNYGYTF,TRBV4-1,many,TRBJ1-2,NA
TGCAGTGCTAAGGGACAGGGCGAACTCTATGGCTACACCTTC,CSAKGQGELYGYTF,TRBV20-1,many,TRBJ1-2,TRBD1
TGCGCCAGCAGCCGGGCGGGGGGTCGGGAGCAGTTCTTC,CASSRAGGREQFF,TRBV4-3,many,TRBJ2-1,TRBD2
TGTGCCAGCAGCCAAAACCTAGCGGGGGGTGATGAGCAGTTCTTC,CASSQNLAGGDEQFF,TRBV3-1,many,TRBJ2-1,TRBD2
TGTGCCAGCAGCAAAGCCCCGGGTTTACTCTACGAGCAGTACTTC,CASSKAPGLLYEQYF,TRBV7-2,few,TRBJ2-7,NA
TGTGCCAGCAGCCAGCGGCGCACAGATACGCAGTATTTT,CASSQRRTDTQYF,TRBV7-6,many,TRBJ2-3,NA
TGTGCCATCAGTGTTGACTATGGCTACACCTTC,CAISVDYGYTF,TRBV10-3,few,TRBJ1-2,NA
TGCAGTGCTGAGAGCGTAGCCAAAAACATTCAGTACTTC,CSAESVAKNIQYF,TRBV20-1,NA,TRBJ2-4,NA
TGTGCCAGCAGCTTACTCCACGGAAGGGAAAAACTGTTTTTT,CASSLLHGREKLFF,TRBV7-2,NA,TRBJ1-4,NA
TGTGCCAGCAGGAAGTACGAGGGCGGAGGGAACACTGAAGCTTTCTTT,CASRKYEGGGNTEAFF,TRBV3-1,few,TRBJ1-1,NA
TGTGCCAGTGGGGAACAGGGGGCCGATACGCAGTATTTT,CASGEQGADTQYF,TRBV25-1,few,TRBJ2-3,TRBD1